This T cell receptor (beta chain) is drawn from a study of blood T cells in healthy people across ages. Every participating donor contributed around 9.5 milliliters of peripheral blood through a draw. In each sample, at least 7 million PBMCs were isolated. The CDR3 covers 13 residues. Trimming stripped 4 bases from V and 3 bases from J, with 9 bases between. A J-beta primer mix and a sample-barcoded 5' primer were used in a second PCR of roughly 6 to 11 cycles. TCRdb re-called the 5' RACE reads through MiXCR, storing one row per CDR3 protein. The data contain 1 million or so distinct CDR3 sequences, almost 25% of them singletons. These same records also appear under a second study, on T cells of mothers and their children. As that study records: Second-PCR primer M1S introduced sample barcodes and 2-4 random nucleotides.

J is TRBJ1-2 and V is TRBV12-3 or TRBV12-4; a weak D match, TRBD1 (6 bases). The sequence came from a girl aged 2-9 years in good health. Sequencing was done on a sample of blood. The CDR3 sequence: CASSYTGHYGYTF. DNA of the CDR3: TGTGCCAGCAGTTACACAGGGCACTATGGCTACACCTTC.